A selection of T cell receptor beta chains follows, all from one sample in a study of T cells after yellow fever vaccination. TCRdb itself ran the 5' RACE reads through MiXCR, one entry per CDR3 protein. The table includes 250,000 or so distinct CDR3 sequences, roughly 3.5% detected once. The sample consisted of PBMCs, taken 15 days after the yellow fever booster vaccination. These receptors all come from a man aged 18-30 years who received the YFV17D yellow fever vaccine. The CDR3 runs from the conserved cysteine through the conserved F or W. Each record gives: CDR3 DNA, CDR3 protein, D gene, J gene, V gene, clone size. A D gene is named only where the DNA matches it firmly. Rows may omit the clone size; those that give it use once, few, many or a size class.

CDR3 DNA: TGTGCCAGCAGTGAAGATGGACAGTCCAATCAGCCCCAGCATTTT
CDR3 protein: CASSEDGQSNQPQHF
D gene: NA
J gene: TRBJ1-5
V gene: TRBV2
clone size: many

CDR3 DNA: TGTGCCAGCAGCTTAACATCCAAAAACATTCAGTACTTC
CDR3 protein: CASSLTSKNIQYF
D gene: NA
J gene: TRBJ2-4
V gene: TRBV7-3
clone size: many

CDR3 DNA: TGTGCCAGCAGTGTCTCATCGAGCTCCTACAATGAGCAGTTCTTC
CDR3 protein: CASSVSSSSYNEQFF
D gene: NA
J gene: TRBJ2-1
V gene: TRBV5-4
clone size: many

CDR3 DNA: TGCGCCAGCAGCTTGGAATGGACAGAGGACGGCTACACCTTC
CDR3 protein: CASSLEWTEDGYTF
D gene: NA
J gene: TRBJ1-2
V gene: TRBV5-1
clone size: many

CDR3 DNA: TGTGCCAGCAGCTTCGTCCTCAACACTGAAGCTTTCTTT
CDR3 protein: CASSFVLNTEAFF
D gene: NA
J gene: TRBJ1-1
V gene: TRBV7-9
clone size: many

CDR3 DNA: TGTGCCAGCAGCCCCGTGACCTCAGATACGCAGTATTTT
CDR3 protein: CASSPVTSDTQYF
D gene: NA
J gene: TRBJ2-3
V gene: TRBV7-9
clone size: many

CDR3 DNA: TGTGCCAGCAGCATGAGGGTGTTGGGCTATGGCTACACCTTC
CDR3 protein: CASSMRVLGYGYTF
D gene: NA
J gene: TRBJ1-2
V gene: TRBV5-5
clone size: many

CDR3 DNA: TGCAGCGTTGAAGTGGTCGTACAGGGGCAGTTTCAAGAGACCCAGTACTTC
CDR3 protein: CSVEVVVQGQFQETQYF
D gene: TRBD1
J gene: TRBJ2-5
V gene: TRBV29-1
clone size: many

CDR3 DNA: TGTGCCAGCAGTTTATCCCGCCAAGAGACCCAGTACTTC
CDR3 protein: CASSLSRQETQYF
D gene: NA
J gene: TRBJ2-5
V gene: TRBV27
clone size: many

CDR3 DNA: TGCAGCGCCGCCGGACAGGGAGCTGAAGCTTTCTTT
CDR3 protein: CSAAGQGAEAFF
D gene: TRBD1
J gene: TRBJ1-1
V gene: TRBV29-1
clone size: many

CDR3 DNA: TGTGCCAGCAGCGTCCTCGATACGCAGTATTTT
CDR3 protein: CASSVLDTQYF
D gene: NA
J gene: TRBJ2-3
V gene: TRBV7-9
clone size: many

CDR3 DNA: TGTGCCAGCAGCCGGACAGGGGAACCGAACACCGGGGAGCTGTTTTTT
CDR3 protein: CASSRTGEPNTGELFF
D gene: TRBD1
J gene: TRBJ2-2
V gene: TRBV7-6
clone size: few

CDR3 DNA: TGTGCCAGCAGCCCTCGAAGCGGCAAAGAGACCCAGTACTTC
CDR3 protein: CASSPRSGKETQYF
D gene: NA
J gene: TRBJ2-5
V gene: TRBV7-2
clone size: many

CDR3 DNA: TGTGCCAGCAGCTTGGCGATCACAGATACGCAGTATTTT
CDR3 protein: CASSLAITDTQYF
D gene: NA
J gene: TRBJ2-3
V gene: TRBV11-2
clone size: many

CDR3 DNA: TGTGCCAGCTCACCACCGGGCCGCTCTGGAAACACCATATATTTT
CDR3 protein: CASSPPGRSGNTIYF
D gene: NA
J gene: TRBJ1-3
V gene: TRBV18
clone size: many

CDR3 DNA: TGCGCCAGCACCCCGGACGGGGGCCGGACGCAGTATTTT
CDR3 protein: CASTPDGGRTQYF
D gene: NA
J gene: TRBJ2-3
V gene: TRBV4-1
clone size: many

CDR3 DNA: TGTGCCAGCAGCCAATCTTGGACTAGCGGGGAATTCAACACCGGGGAGCTGTTTTTT
CDR3 protein: CASSQSWTSGEFNTGELFF
D gene: TRBD2
J gene: TRBJ2-2
V gene: TRBV4-2
clone size: few

CDR3 DNA: TGCGCCAGCAGCCTGTACCCAGGAGGCTACGAGCAGTACTTC
CDR3 protein: CASSLYPGGYEQYF
D gene: NA
J gene: TRBJ2-7
V gene: TRBV4-1
clone size: many

CDR3 DNA: TGTGCCAGCAGCCCCGGGAGGGGCGTCCAGCGGTACAATGAGCAGTTCTTC
CDR3 protein: CASSPGRGVQRYNEQFF
D gene: TRBD2
J gene: TRBJ2-1
V gene: TRBV11-2
clone size: many

CDR3 DNA: TGTGCCAGTAGTGCCGGACAGTACACAGATACGCAGTATTTT
CDR3 protein: CASSAGQYTDTQYF
D gene: NA
J gene: TRBJ2-3
V gene: TRBV19
clone size: many

CDR3 DNA: TGTGCCAGCAGCTCCTACCGGGCGCTGGAGCAGTTCTTC
CDR3 protein: CASSSYRALEQFF
D gene: NA
J gene: TRBJ2-1
V gene: TRBV7-2
clone size: many

CDR3 DNA: TGTGCCAGCAGCTTAGTTCCCCTAGCGGGGACCTACGAGCAGTACTTC
CDR3 protein: CASSLVPLAGTYEQYF
D gene: TRBD2
J gene: TRBJ2-7
V gene: TRBV7-2
clone size: NA

CDR3 DNA: TGCGCCAGCAGCTTGGGAGAGGGGGTTTACAATGAGCAGTTCTTC
CDR3 protein: CASSLGEGVYNEQFF
D gene: NA
J gene: TRBJ2-1
V gene: TRBV5-1
clone size: many

CDR3 DNA: TGTGCCACCAGCAATCCGACCAAAAACATTCAGTACTTC
CDR3 protein: CATSNPTKNIQYF
D gene: NA
J gene: TRBJ2-4
V gene: TRBV15
clone size: many

CDR3 DNA: TGTGCCAGTAGTATAGACGGGGGGGGATATGAGCAGTTCTTC
CDR3 protein: CASSIDGGGYEQFF
D gene: TRBD2
J gene: TRBJ2-1
V gene: TRBV19
clone size: many

CDR3 DNA: TGCGCCAGCAGCCAGACACCCGGAGGGACAACTAACTATGGCTACACCTTC
CDR3 protein: CASSQTPGGTTNYGYTF
D gene: NA
J gene: TRBJ1-2
V gene: TRBV5-1
clone size: many

CDR3 DNA: TGTGCCAGCAGTTACGAGCCCCTCAGGGCGAGCTCCTATAATTCACCCCTCCACTTT
CDR3 protein: CASSYEPLRASSYNSPLHF
D gene: NA
J gene: TRBJ1-6
V gene: TRBV6-5
clone size: many

CDR3 DNA: TGCAGTGCTAGGGTTCCCGGTGTGGCCCGCGAGCAGTACTTC
CDR3 protein: CSARVPGVAREQYF
D gene: NA
J gene: TRBJ2-7
V gene: TRBV20-1
clone size: many

CDR3 DNA: TGTGCCACCTCTACCATACCCGGGACTAGACAGTATTTT
CDR3 protein: CATSTIPGTRQYF
D gene: TRBD2
J gene: TRBJ2-3
V gene: TRBV6-6
clone size: many

CDR3 DNA: TGTGCCAGCAGTTTATTGGGGGCGTCTGAAGCTTTCTTT
CDR3 protein: CASSLLGASEAFF
D gene: NA
J gene: TRBJ1-1
V gene: TRBV12-3/TRBV12-4
clone size: many

CDR3 DNA: TGCGCCAGCAGCTTGGATGTCCCCGGACCAAACATTCAGTACTTC
CDR3 protein: CASSLDVPGPNIQYF
D gene: NA
J gene: TRBJ2-4
V gene: TRBV5-1
clone size: many